Shown below are 11 T cell receptor beta chains from a single sample sequenced in a study of read filtering for tumor transcriptome and immune sequencing. From approximately 430 ng of RNA, a library with molecular barcoded alpha/delta and beta/gamma adaptors was made. Using its own MiXCR run on the reads, TCRdb lists one record per CDR3 protein. The sample holds about 54,000 distinct CDR3 sequences; 12% are singletons and the top ten take around 16%. The specimen was a population of CD138-negative cells sorted from bone marrow. These TCRs come from a donor aged 40 or over with multiple myeloma.

Many counts were recorded for this clonotype. The chain carries TRBV7-9 and TRBJ2-5; TRBD1 agrees at 7 bases. The CDR3 has 16 amino acids. Germline lookup yields CDR1 SEHNR and CDR2 FQNEAQ (reference sequence). V lost 4 bases, J lost 0 bases, and 8 bases stayed unmatched. CDR3: CASSSRGTSHQETQYF. CDR3 DNA sequence: TGTGCCAGCAGCTCCAGGGGGACATCCCACCAAGAGACCCAGTACTTC. Supplemented by reference TRBV7-9 and TRBJ2-5, the full variable domain reads DTGVSQNPRHKITKRGQNVTFRCDPISEHNRLYWYRQTLGQGPEFLTYFQNEAQLEKSRLLSDRFSAERPKGSFSTLEIQRTEQGDSAMYLCASSSRGTSHQETQYFGPGTRLLVL.

As for this clonotype: A much larger clonotype is one base distant, so this may be a read error. The DNA of the CDR3 is TGCGCCAGCAGCTTGGAAGCTATATTGGAGACCCAGCACTTC. This translates into CASSLEAILETQHF. The chain employs TRBV5-1 and TRBJ2-5; D not resolved. The CDR3 is 14 residues long. Germline-derived CDR1 and CDR2 are SGHRS and YFSETQ.

This clonotype came up many times. This chain links TRBV28 with TRBJ2-7; D gene uncertain. V dropped 5 bases and J dropped 6 bases, with 23 bases sitting between them. The CDR3 contains 16 residues. Germline loops: CDR1 MDHEN, CDR2 SYDVKM. CDR3 protein: CASSNPQNYGPGEQYF. DNA for the CDR3: TGTGCCAGCAGTAACCCACAGAATTATGGGCCCGGCGAGCAGTACTTC.

This clonotype showed up many times. V usage is TRBV18 and J usage is TRBJ2-5, with D tentatively TRBD1 or TRBD2 (5 bases each). The CDR3 runs 14 residues. Between the trimmed V and J ends, which lost 0 bases and 5 bases, there was a span of 10 bases. Germline lookup yields CDR1 KGHSH and CDR2 LQKENI. The CDR3 reads CASSPPQGTETQYF. The DNA of the CDR3 is TGTGCCAGCTCACCACCACAAGGGACGGAGACCCAGTACTTC.

At least ten counts were recorded for this clonotype. The chain joins TRBV28 to TRBJ1-4, with 8 bases that match TRBD1. This CDR3 spans 15 amino acids. V lost 3 bases, J lost 5 bases, and 5 bases stayed unmatched. Germline CDR1 is MDHEN and CDR2 is SYDVKM. The CDR3 region is CASSLARDRNEKLFF. In nucleotides, the CDR3 is TGTGCCAGCAGTTTGGCGAGGGACAGGAATGAAAAACTGTTTTTT.

This clonotype was counted a few times. The genes are TRBV7-9 and TRBJ1-3, with no clear D. Per germline, CDR1 SEHNR and CDR2 FQNEAQ (reference sequence). Trimming cost V 4 bases and J 8 bases, with 18 bases left between them. The CDR3 covers 15 residues. CDR3 protein: CASSYWVTLGDTIYF. The CDR3 coding sequence is TGTGCCAGCAGCTATTGGGTGACCCTTGGGGACACCATATATTTT. The full variable domain, completed using reference TRBV7-9 and TRBJ1-3, is DTGVSQNPRHKITKRGQNVTFRCDPISEHNRLYWYRQTLGQGPEFLTYFQNEAQLEKSRLLSDRFSAERPKGSFSTLEIQRTEQGDSAMYLCASSYWVTLGDTIYFGEGSWLTVV.

This clonotype came up many times. The chain combines TRBV6-1 with TRBJ2-3; D remains ambiguous. V was shortened by 3 bases and J by 7 bases, with 20 bases between the two germline ends. The CDR3 is 16 residues long. Germline V lookup: CDR1 MNHNS, CDR2 SASEGT. The CDR3 loop reads CASSDGSAPEDYTQYF. DNA for the CDR3: TGTGCCAGCAGTGATGGCTCTGCCCCTGAGGATTATACGCAGTATTTT.

Concerning this clonotype: The junction does not match germline at one end; this may be a read error. The CDR3 loop is CAISPGTGDTDTRYF. The DNA for the CDR3 is TGTGCCATCAGCCCCGGGACAGGGGACACAGATACGCGGTATTTT. The J gene is TRBJ2-3, the V gene TRBV10-3, with 10 bases matching TRBD1. This CDR3 is built from 15 residues. Germline values: CDR1 ENHRY, CDR2 SYGVKD.

The table lists this clonotype with many counts. V gene TRBV5-1 combines with J gene TRBJ1-5; maybe TRBD1 (5 bases). CDR1 is SGHRS, CDR2 YFSETQ, per germline. V was pared by 0 bases and J by 5 bases, with 12 bases between. The CDR3 loop spans 15 amino acids. CDR3 amino acids: CASSLAGGIDQPQHF. The CDR3, as DNA: TGCGCCAGCAGCTTGGCCGGGGGGATTGATCAGCCCCAGCATTTT.

This clonotype was found a few times. The chain uses TRBV12-3 or TRBV12-4 and TRBJ2-6; D may match TRBD1 or TRBD2 (8 bases each). Between the trimmed V and J ends, which lost 5 bases and 0 bases, there was a span of 26 bases. This CDR3 region has 21 residues. DNA for the CDR3: TGTGCCAGCAGTAGGACAGGGAATCCCGGGAGGGCGCGCTCTGGGGCCAACGTCCTGACTTTC. It specifies CASSRTGNPGRARSGANVLTF.

Worth noting for this clonotype: This may be a read error: a much more frequent sequence differs by one nucleotide. The chain recombines TRBV24-1 with TRBJ2-4; D is perhaps TRBD1 or TRBD2 (5 bases each). The CDR3 spans 15 residues. Germline CDR1 reads KGHDR; CDR2 reads SFDVKD. CDR3 loop: CATSDGGLAKNIRYF. The CDR3 nucleotides are TGTGCCACCAGTGATGGGGGTTTAGCCAAAAACATTCGGTACTTC.